This is a list of T cell receptor beta chains from one sample in a study of T cell responses to AZD1222 COVID-19 vaccine. Profiling relied on immunoSEQ multiplex PCR, and the TCRdb table lists in-frame clones only, not all of them. This table has approximately 120,000 clones, over 70% appearing once. The material sequenced was peripheral blood, taken on day 0 of AZD1222 vaccination. Source of these receptors: an adult in good health. Both conserved end residues are part of each CDR3. A D gene is named only where the DNA matches it firmly. Clone size is stated in some rows and not others, as once, few, many or a class when expanded.

D: NA
V: TRBV7-8
J: TRBJ1-5
size: NA
DNA: TGTGCCAGCAGCCGAACCGGGACGCGGAGCAATCAGCCCCAGCATTTT
CDR3: CASSRTGTRSNQPQHF

D: NA
V: TRBV11-3
J: TRBJ1-1
size: NA
DNA: TGTGCCAGCAGCTTAGGATATGGCACTGAAGCTTTCTTT
CDR3: CASSLGYGTEAFF

D: NA
V: TRBV19
J: TRBJ2-1
size: NA
DNA: TGTGCCAGTAGTATAGGTAGAGCGGATCCGTTATACAATGAGCAGTTCTTC
CDR3: CASSIGRADPLYNEQFF

D: NA
V: TRBV28
J: TRBJ1-1
size: NA
DNA: TGTGCCAGCAGTCTCTGGGGCTCCGAAGCTTTCTTT
CDR3: CASSLWGSEAFF

D: NA
V: TRBV6-5
J: TRBJ1-1
size: NA
DNA: TGTGCCAGCAGTTGGTCTTGGAGGGTGGAAGCTTTCTTT
CDR3: CASSWSWRVEAFF

D: NA
V: TRBV4-3
J: TRBJ2-1
size: NA
DNA: TGCGCCAGCAGCTTTACCACCGGGACTCCCTATAGTGAGCAGTTCTTC
CDR3: CASSFTTGTPYSEQFF

D: TRBD2
V: TRBV5-6
J: TRBJ2-7
size: NA
DNA: TGTGCCAGCAGTAAACTAGCGGGAGAGCCAGGTTACGAGCAGTACTTC
CDR3: CASSKLAGEPGYEQYF

D: TRBD1
V: TRBV20-1
J: TRBJ1-1
size: NA
DNA: TGCAGTGCTAGTACAGGGGAATCTGAAGCTTTCTTT
CDR3: CSASTGESEAFF

D: TRBD1
V: TRBV14
J: TRBJ2-7
size: NA
DNA: TGTGCCAGCAGCCAAGCGCAGGGGGCGCTTCTGTACTTC
CDR3: CASSQAQGALLYF

D: NA
V: TRBV5-5
J: TRBJ1-3
size: NA
DNA: TGTGCCAGCAGCTCCAGGGCGCAGGTCTCTGGAAACACCATATATTTT
CDR3: CASSSRAQVSGNTIYF

D: TRBD2
V: TRBV4-2
J: TRBJ2-2
size: NA
DNA: TGTCCCAGCCCCCAAGACCGGGGGGGGTTGTCCGGGGAGCTGTTTTTT
CDR3: CPSPQDRGGLSGELFF

D: NA
V: TRBV27
J: TRBJ1-1
size: NA
DNA: TGTGCCAGCAGTCCGTTCGGGCAGGGGAGGACTGAAGCTTTCTTT
CDR3: CASSPFGQGRTEAFF

D: NA
V: TRBV5-1
J: TRBJ2-3
size: NA
DNA: TGCGCCAGCAGCTTGGTGCGCGGGGTGGGCGCAGATACGCAGTATTTT
CDR3: CASSLVRGVGADTQYF

D: NA
V: TRBV3-1/TRBV3-2
J: TRBJ2-7
size: NA
DNA: TGTGCCAGCAGCCAAGGCGCAGGGCTCTCCTACGAGCAGTACTTC
CDR3: CASSQGAGLSYEQYF

D: NA
V: TRBV5-1
J: TRBJ1-2
size: NA
DNA: TGCGCCAGCAGCTCGGCGGGCCAGGGAGAGGACACTAACTATGGCTACACCTTC
CDR3: CASSSAGQGEDTNYGYTF

D: NA
V: TRBV6-2/TRBV6-3
J: TRBJ2-6
size: NA
DNA: TGTGCCAGCAGTTACCACGAGGGGGGAACTGGGGCCAACGTCCTGACTTTC
CDR3: CASSYHEGGTGANVLTF

D: NA
V: TRBV6-2/TRBV6-3
J: TRBJ2-1
size: once
DNA: TGTGCCAGCAGTTGGGACTCCCCAAATGAGCAGTTCTTC
CDR3: CASSWDSPNEQFF

D: NA
V: TRBV4-1
J: TRBJ1-1
size: NA
DNA: TGCGCCAGCAGCCAAGACCCCACCCCCCTCGGTACACTGAACACTGAAGCTTTCTTT
CDR3: CASSQDPTPLGTLNTEAFF

D: NA
V: TRBV27
J: TRBJ2-7
size: many
DNA: TGTGCCAGCAGTTTATGGGGGTTCGGCGAGCAGTACTTC
CDR3: CASSLWGFGEQYF

D: TRBD2
V: TRBV5-1
J: TRBJ2-7
size: few
DNA: TGCGCCAGCAGCCCTAATAGGCTTAGCGGGGGAGACTCCTACGAGCAGTACTTC
CDR3: CASSPNRLSGGDSYEQYF

D: TRBD2
V: TRBV5-1
J: TRBJ2-3
size: NA
DNA: TGCGCCAGCAGCTTGGGGGCGGGGGCAGATACGCAGTATTTT
CDR3: CASSLGAGADTQYF